The 8 T cell receptor beta chains below were found in one sample sequenced in a study of early T cells in non-severe SARS-CoV-2 infection. TCRdb passed the 5' RACE reads through MiXCR, listing each CDR3 protein once. The data hold around 93,000 distinct CDR3 sequences, with 12% observed a single time. The sample here was whole blood, taken at baseline. The source is an adult who was a healthcare worker with PCR-confirmed SARS-CoV-2 infection or an uninfected control (not recorded which).

The rearrangement uses TRBV20-1 and TRBJ1-1; weak D call: TRBD1 (6 bases). CDR1 is DFQATT and CDR2 is SNEGSKA in the germline V gene (reference sequence). V was clipped by 7 bases and J by 3 bases, with 12 bases between them. The CDR3 sequence is 12 residues long. The CDR3 protein is CSVRQGYTEAFF. DNA for the CDR3: TGCAGTGTGAGGCAGGGGTACACTGAAGCTTTCTTT.

In its sample, this clonotype was seen a few times. The chain combines TRBV10-3 with TRBJ2-7, with D possibly matching TRBD2 (5 bases). From germline, CDR1 is ENHRY and CDR2 SYGVKD. V was trimmed by 5 bases and J by 2 bases, leaving 10 bases between them. The CDR3 contains 13 residues. This CDR3 reads CAISPGSPYEQYF. The CDR3 nucleotides are TGTGCCATCAGTCCGGGAAGCCCCTACGAGCAGTACTTC.

This clonotype was detected many times. The rearrangement uses TRBV7-9 and TRBJ2-1; tentatively, D is TRBD1 (5 bases). The germline CDR1 and CDR2 sequences are SEHNR and FQNEAQ (reference sequence). The CDR3 spans 14 residues. V dropped 11 bases and J dropped 0 bases, with 14 bases sitting between them. The CDR3 loop is CAGSDRSSYNEQFF. Written as DNA, the CDR3 is TGTGCCGGTTCAGACAGAAGCTCCTACAATGAGCAGTTCTTC.

This clonotype occurred once. This chain connects TRBV7-3 to TRBJ2-3, with TRBD2 identical over 11 bases. Germline values: CDR1 SGHTA, CDR2 FQGTGA. V dropped 4 bases and J dropped 0; count of bases not matched to a gene: 12. This CDR3 spans 19 amino acids. CDR3 region: CASSSPGASGRTSTDTQYF. The CDR3 region has the DNA TGTGCCAGCAGCTCACCCGGGGCTAGCGGGAGGACTAGCACAGATACGCAGTATTTT.

The rearrangement links TRBV19 to TRBJ1-4; TRBD1 might be the D (6 bases). Germline V gene sequence: CDR1 LNHDA, CDR2 SQIVND (reference sequence). The CDR3 is made up of 14 amino acids. With 6 bases removed from V and 1 base from J, the gap between germline ends came to 9 bases. For the CDR3, the DNA is TGTGCCAGTAGGGCGGGACAAACTAATGAAAAACTGTTTTTT. Translated, it gives CASRAGQTNEKLFF.

This clonotype has just a few counts. The chain uses TRBV12-3 or TRBV12-4 and TRBJ1-4, with D tentatively TRBD1 (5 bases). There are 16 residues in the CDR3. V lost 6 bases and J 4 bases, leaving 18 bases between the germline ends. The CDR3: CASRAPGTALNEKLFF. CDR3 nucleotides: TGTGCCAGCAGAGCCCCGGGGACGGCCCTTAATGAAAAACTGTTTTTT.

This clonotype was seen a handful of times. This chain connects TRBV9 to TRBJ2-2; 9 bases line up with TRBD2. The V gene end was trimmed by 2 bases and the J gene end by 4 bases; junction bases not matched to a gene: 9. This CDR3 has 17 amino acids. The germline gives CDR1 SGDLS, CDR2 YYNGEE. The DNA of the CDR3 is TGTGCCAGCAGCGTCCTAGCGGGGCCCGTGAGCACCGGGGAGCTGTTTTTT. Encoded protein: CASSVLAGPVSTGELFF.

The chain carries TRBV5-1 and TRBJ2-1; D unclear. Germline assignment: CDR1 SGHRS and CDR2 YFSETQ. The V end lost 2 bases, the J end lost 6 bases, and 6 bases lay between the germline ends. CDR3 size: 12 residues. CDR3 amino acids: CASSFGVNEQFF. DNA of the CDR3: TGCGCCAGCAGCTTTGGGGTCAATGAGCAGTTCTTC.